This T cell receptor beta chain was retrieved from a study of molecular identifiers for immune sequencing clone quantification. Germline assignment: CDR1 MDHEN and CDR2 SYDVKM. The CDR3 runs to 15 residues. Trimming took 5 bases from V and 1 from J, leaving 12 bases between them. Ten or more counts support this clonotype. TCRdb re-derived calls from the PCR reads in MiXCR, one entry per CDR3 protein. Of around 460,000 distinct CDR3 sequences in the sample, about a fifth are singletons; the top ten hold about 0.78%. The receptor's source is a human donor in good health. Some libraries in this study had Jurkat cell RNA spiked in. Source material: naive CD8+ T cells from blood, with Jurkat cell RNA spiked in. As to subset: FACS-sorted CD8+CD4-CCR7+CD45RA+ naive T cells. This chain uses TRBV28 with TRBJ1-5; no clear D. The CDR3 loop reads CASSLRVMSNQPQHF. DNA for the CDR3: TGTGCCAGCAGTCTCAGAGTAATGAGCAATCAGCCCCAGCATTTT.